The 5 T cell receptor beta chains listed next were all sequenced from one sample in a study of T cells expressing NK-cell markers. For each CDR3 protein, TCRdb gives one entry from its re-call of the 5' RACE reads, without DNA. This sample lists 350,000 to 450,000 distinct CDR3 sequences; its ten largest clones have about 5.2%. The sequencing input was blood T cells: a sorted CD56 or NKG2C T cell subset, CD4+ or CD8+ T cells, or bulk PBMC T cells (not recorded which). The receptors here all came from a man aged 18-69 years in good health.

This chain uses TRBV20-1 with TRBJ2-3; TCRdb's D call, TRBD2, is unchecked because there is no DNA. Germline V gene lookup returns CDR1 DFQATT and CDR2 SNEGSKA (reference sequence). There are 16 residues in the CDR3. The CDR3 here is CSARVRALSSTDTQYF.

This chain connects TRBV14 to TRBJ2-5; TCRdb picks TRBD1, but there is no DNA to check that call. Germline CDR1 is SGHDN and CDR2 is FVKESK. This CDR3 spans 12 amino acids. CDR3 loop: CASSQGPGPGYF.

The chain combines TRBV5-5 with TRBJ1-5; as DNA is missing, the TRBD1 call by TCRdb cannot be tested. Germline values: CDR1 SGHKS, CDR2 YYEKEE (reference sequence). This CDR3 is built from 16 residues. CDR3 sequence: CASSLGRDSHNQPQHF.

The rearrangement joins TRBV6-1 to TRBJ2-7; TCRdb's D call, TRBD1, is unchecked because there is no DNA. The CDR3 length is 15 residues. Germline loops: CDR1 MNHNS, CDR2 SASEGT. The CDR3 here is CASSPGTGGGGEQYF.

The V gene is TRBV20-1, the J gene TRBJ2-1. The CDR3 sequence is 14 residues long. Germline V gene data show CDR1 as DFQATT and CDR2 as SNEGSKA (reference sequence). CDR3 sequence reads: CSVQSSGTYNEQFF.